Described below is a single T cell receptor beta chain sequence and its context. There is no known antigen for this receptor. No much larger clone is present one base from it, and per-base qualities are unavailable. From its cysteine to its phenylalanine, the CDR3 spans 11 amino acids. Solely the CDR3 DNA is kept, with 33 bases framed from the first base. Reading the germline V gene (reference sequence) gives CDR1 SEHNR and CDR2 FQNEAQ. V drops 4 bases and J drops 6 bases, leaving 6 bases in between. The data belong to a study of T cell responses to AZD1222 COVID-19 vaccine listed by TCRdb under 2021. About the investigation overall: TCR sequencing was performed for over 230 trial participants, of whom around 200 were given two doses of AZD1222 and some 26 were given two doses of MenACWY control vaccine. Enrollment into the trials was organized by age into subgroups of 18-55, 56-69 and 70-plus years, and those subgroups contained around 150, 28 and 57 TCR-sequenced participants, respectively. Findings and caveats that apply to the study as a whole: Spike-specific TCR breadth and depth rose significantly after two AZD1222 doses compared with day 0 and with MenACWY recipients. Because no samples from the day 14 peak response were available, repertoires could be characterized only after the peak T cell response. Most participants were white British and females outnumbered males, and the authors suggested that clonal diversity may have been underestimated. Only a handful of AZD1222 recipients were SARS-CoV-2 seropositive at baseline, limiting conclusions about previously exposed vaccinees. Nearly half of unique spike-specific TCRs reportedly recognized epitopes outside regions mutated in the B.1.351 and B.1.1.7 variants. The vaccine-associated CD4 TCRs covered the entire spike protein, and the dominant responses fell in regions 160-218 and 743-854. The 56-69-year group was small, and its depth increase did not reach significance, likely because of low power.

The CDR3 regions of human TCRbeta chains were analyzed by immunosequencing. Per the authors' processing: Repertoire TCRs were matched against a reference library of SARS-CoV-2-specific TCRs generated with the MIRA antigen-specificity platform. Breadth was defined as the fraction of unique TCRs that were SARS-CoV-2-associated. Depth was defined as the fraction of total T cells that were SARS-CoV-2-associated. Using the MIRA data, every spike-specific TCR was mapped to the spike region that the TCR reacted to and assigned to either a CD4 or a CD8 class. Log10-transformed breadth and depth values were compared by one-way ANOVA with Sidak's multiple comparisons tests. Not all clones reach the TCRdb copy of this immuneACCESS table, which keeps in-frame sequences only. Checked studies attribute under half of the gap to unresolved V genes and leave the rest unexplained. The DNA gave D and trimming, while V, J and clone size come from that table. The sample data list 95,000 to 150,000 clones, and 75% to 90% of these were observed just once. Around 10% of the sample lies in the top ten.

The sample's time point, from its label and the paper: baseline before first vaccination. The sample's treatment or condition, from its label and the paper: meningococcal conjugate vaccine given as trial control. Vaccinee samples were obtained from the UK trials COV001 and COV002, which included a single-blind randomized controlled phase 2/3 trial of AZD1222 (ChAdOx1 nCoV-19) in healthy adults. For TCRbeta chain sequencing, PBMC samples from trial participants were taken at day 0 and at day 28 after the second dose. Sequencing was performed on peripheral blood, taken on day 0 of MenACWY control vaccination. The sequence came from an adult in good health. Recombination connected TRBV7-9 to TRBJ1-1; a confident D gene designation cannot be given. The CDR3 amino acid sequence is: CASSSDPEAFF. Read as DNA, the sequence is TGTGCCAGCAGCTCCGACCCTGAAGCTTTCTTT.